The entry that follows covers one T cell receptor beta chain sequence. Its antigen remains unknown. The data derive from a study of OX40 agonist ivuxolimab in advanced cancers. Study outcomes and limitations: Researchers report that CD8+ T cells had, on average, more expanded clones than CD4+.

This table comes from immunoSEQ multiplex PCR, and its TCRdb copy is limited to in-frame clones, with some not included. This table has over 55,000 clones, roughly 93% appearing once. Germline CDR1 is MNHEY and CDR2 is SVGAGI. This CDR3 is 15 amino acids long. V lost 2 bases, J lost 2 bases, and 4 bases stayed unmatched. The sequence was obtained from an adult with an advanced solid tumor such as melanoma, head and neck, liver or kidney cancer. The J gene is TRBJ2-7, the V gene TRBV6-5; 9 bases fit TRBD1. The source material was CD4+ or CD8+ T cells sorted from blood, sampled in a trial of the OX40 agonist ivuxolimab. The chain's CDR3 is CASSYRRDRAYEQYF. DNA for the CDR3: TGTGCCAGCAGTTACCGGAGGGACAGGGCCTACGAGCAGTACTTC.